The sequence of this T cell receptor (beta chain) was determined in a study of T-cell memory formation after mild COVID-19. The germline gives CDR1 SGHRS, CDR2 YFSETQ. The CDR3 consists of 16 residues. The V and J ends lost 6 bases and 0 bases, in that order; junction bases with no gene match: 11. TCRdb reanalysed the 5' RACE reads using MiXCR and keeps one entry per CDR3 protein. The sample contains 550,000 to 600,000 distinct CDR3 sequences, about 20% of which appear only once. This sequence was found in an adult woman who had mild COVID-19 (a few samples of this study predate the infection). Cell type and time point are not known. Sequenced sample: PBMCs or a T cell subset sorted from them (not recorded which). The chain links TRBV5-1 to TRBJ1-1, with 7 bases identical to TRBD1. The CDR3 sequence: CASTTSRGGLNTEAFF. The CDR3 coding sequence is TGCGCCAGCACCACCTCACGAGGGGGCTTGAACACTGAAGCTTTCTTT. Together with reference TRBV5-1 and TRBJ1-1, the CDR3 gives the full variable domain: KAGVTQTPRYLIKTRGQQVTLSCSPISGHRSVSWYQQTPGQGLQFLFEYFSETQRNKGNFPGRFSGRQFSNSRSEMNVSTLELGDSALYLCASTTSRGGLNTEAFFGQGTRLTVV.